The clone carrying this TCR beta chain appeared many times. The antigen is unknown. Germline values: CDR1 SGHVS, CDR2 FQNEAQ. The CDR3 is 15 residues long. V was cut by 1 base and J by 2 bases, with 11 bases left in between. TCRdb processed the reads anew with MiXCR; each CDR3 protein has one entry. This table has 680,000 or so distinct CDR3 sequences, around 32% appearing once. The data belong to a study of T cell repertoires in cytomegalovirus infection. Sequencing used cultured PBMCs, obtained from culture after CMV antigen stimulation. The TCR was taken from a human donor in good health (CMV status not recorded). Some clones in this sample may be carry-over from other donors' samples. This sequence joins TRBV7-8 and TRBJ2-5; a possible D gene is TRBD1 (5 bases). The CDR3 protein is CASSLEGAGQETQYF. The CDR3 DNA reads as TGTGCCAGCAGCTTAGAAGGGGCTGGGCAAGAGACCCAGTACTTC. The whole variable domain, remainder taken from reference TRBV7-8 and TRBJ2-5, is GAGVSQSPRYKVAKRGQDVALRCDPISGHVSLFWYQQALGQGPEFLTYFQNEAQLDKSGLPSDRFFAERPEGSVSTLKIQRTQQEDSAVYLCASSLEGAGQETQYFGPGTRLLVL.